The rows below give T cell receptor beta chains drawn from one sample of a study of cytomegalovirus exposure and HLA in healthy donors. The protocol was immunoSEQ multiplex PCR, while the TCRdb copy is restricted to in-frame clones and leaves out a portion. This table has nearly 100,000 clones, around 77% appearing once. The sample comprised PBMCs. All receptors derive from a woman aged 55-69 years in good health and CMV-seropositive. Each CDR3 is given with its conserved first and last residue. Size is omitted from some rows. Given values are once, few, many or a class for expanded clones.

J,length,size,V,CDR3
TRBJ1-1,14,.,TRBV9,CASSAQGAKTEAFF
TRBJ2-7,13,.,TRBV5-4,CASRPDFTYEQYF
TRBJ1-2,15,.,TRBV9,CASSVGRQSNYGYTF
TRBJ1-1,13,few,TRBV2,CARLRQGGTEAFF
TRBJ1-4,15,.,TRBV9,CASSVGVQGGEKLFF
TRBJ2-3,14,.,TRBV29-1,CSVISGSERDTQYF
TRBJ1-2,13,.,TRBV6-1,CASRRDRNYGYTF
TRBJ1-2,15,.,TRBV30,CAWGRDRTLSYGYTF
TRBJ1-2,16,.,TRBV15,CATSIKGTASSSKHTF
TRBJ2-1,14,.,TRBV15,CATSRRTSVNEQFF
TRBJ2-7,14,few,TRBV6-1,CASSPRTSSGEQYF
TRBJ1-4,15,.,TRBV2,CASSVQGQGAEKLFF
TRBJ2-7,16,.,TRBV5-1,CASSPAHDSGSYEQYF
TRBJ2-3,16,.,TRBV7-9,CASSRTLGQSTDTQYF
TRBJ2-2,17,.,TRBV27,CASSFPTQGLVAGELFF